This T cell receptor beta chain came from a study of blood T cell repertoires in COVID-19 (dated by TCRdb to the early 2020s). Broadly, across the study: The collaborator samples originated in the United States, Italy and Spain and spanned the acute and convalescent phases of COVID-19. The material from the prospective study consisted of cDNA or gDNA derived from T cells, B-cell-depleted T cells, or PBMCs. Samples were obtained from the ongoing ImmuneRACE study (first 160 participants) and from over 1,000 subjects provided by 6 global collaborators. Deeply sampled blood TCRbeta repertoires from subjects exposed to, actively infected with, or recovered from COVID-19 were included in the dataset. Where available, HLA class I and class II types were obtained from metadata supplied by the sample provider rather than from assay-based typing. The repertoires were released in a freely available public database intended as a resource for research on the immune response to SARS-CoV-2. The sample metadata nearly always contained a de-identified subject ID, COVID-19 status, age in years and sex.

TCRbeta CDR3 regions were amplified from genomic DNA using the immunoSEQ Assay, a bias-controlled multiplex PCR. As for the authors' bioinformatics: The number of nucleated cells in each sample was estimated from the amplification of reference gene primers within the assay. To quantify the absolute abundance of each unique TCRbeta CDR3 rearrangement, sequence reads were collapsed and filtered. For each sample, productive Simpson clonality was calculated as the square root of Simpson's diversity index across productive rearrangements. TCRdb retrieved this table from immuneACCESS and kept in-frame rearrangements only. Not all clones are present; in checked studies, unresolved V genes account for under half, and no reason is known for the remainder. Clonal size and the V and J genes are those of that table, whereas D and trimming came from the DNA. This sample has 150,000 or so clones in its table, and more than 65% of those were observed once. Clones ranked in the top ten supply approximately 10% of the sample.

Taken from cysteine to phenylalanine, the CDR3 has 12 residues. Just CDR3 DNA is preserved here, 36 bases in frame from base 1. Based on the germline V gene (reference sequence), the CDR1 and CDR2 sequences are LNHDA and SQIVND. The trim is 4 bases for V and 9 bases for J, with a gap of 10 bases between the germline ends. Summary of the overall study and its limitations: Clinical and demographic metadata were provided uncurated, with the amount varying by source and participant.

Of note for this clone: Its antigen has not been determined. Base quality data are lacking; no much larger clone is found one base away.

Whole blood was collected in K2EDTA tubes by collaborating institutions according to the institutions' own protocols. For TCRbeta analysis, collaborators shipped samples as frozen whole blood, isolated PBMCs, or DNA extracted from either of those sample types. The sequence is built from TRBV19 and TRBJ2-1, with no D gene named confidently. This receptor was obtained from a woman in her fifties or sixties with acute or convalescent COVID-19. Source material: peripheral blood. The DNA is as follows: TGTGCCAGTAGTACGAGCGCAGCTGAGCAGTTCTTC. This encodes CASSTSAAEQFF.